The 8 T cell receptor beta chains below come from one sample, sequenced in a study of T cells expressing NK-cell markers. TCRdb reanalyzed the 5' RACE reads and collapses them to one entry per CDR3 protein, without DNA. The sample is made up of hundreds of thousands of distinct CDR3 sequences, and the top ten hold roughly 5.4% of it. What was sequenced was blood T cells: a sorted CD56 or NKG2C T cell subset, CD4+ or CD8+ T cells, or bulk PBMC T cells (not recorded which). All receptors come from a man aged 18-70 years in good health.

The V gene is TRBV7-2, the J gene TRBJ2-1; checking the TCRdb D call of TRBD2 is not possible without DNA. Germline CDR1 SGHTA, CDR2 FQGNSA. The length of the CDR3 is 15 residues. The CDR3 is CASSSYAGAYNEQFF.

V gene TRBV18 combines with J gene TRBJ2-3; lacking DNA, the TRBD1 call made by TCRdb goes unchecked. The CDR3 runs 17 residues. Germline V CDR1 and CDR2: KGHSH, LQKENI. CDR3 sequence reads: CASSPPYAGESTDTQYF.

The V and J genes are TRBV29-1 and TRBJ1-1; no DNA is available, so the TRBD1 call from TCRdb remains unchecked. CDR1 is SQVTM and CDR2 is ANQGSEA in the germline V gene. This CDR3 has 13 residues. CDR3: CSVGYRADTEAFF.

The V and J genes are TRBV12-3 or TRBV12-4 and TRBJ1-6; TCRdb reports TRBD1, a call that lacks DNA to check it against. The CDR3 has 14 residues. Here the CDR3 reads CASSQQGVGSPLHF.

The J gene is TRBJ1-2, the V gene TRBV6-5; absent DNA, TCRdb's TRBD1 call cannot be checked. The CDR3 extends over 16 amino acids. Germline values: CDR1 MNHEY, CDR2 SVGAGI. CDR3: CASSYLGQALDYGYTF.

This rearrangement joins TRBV5-1 to TRBJ2-7; TCRdb's D call, TRBD1, is unchecked because there is no DNA. This CDR3 has 16 amino acids. Germline assignment: CDR1 SGHRS and CDR2 YFSETQ. This chain's CDR3 is CASSWGYTGQLNEQYF.

The chain carries TRBV5-6 and TRBJ2-1; TCRdb reports TRBD1, a call that lacks DNA to check it against. CDR3 size: 16 residues. Germline CDR1 is SGHDT and CDR2 is YYEEEE. The CDR3 loop reads CASSLVGGTRFDEQFF. Supplemented by reference TRBV5-6 and TRBJ2-1, the full variable domain reads DAGVTQSPTHLIKTRGQQVTLRCSPKSGHDTVSWYQQALGQGPQFIFQYYEEEERQRGNFPDRFSGHQFPNYSSELNVNALLLGDSALYLCASSLVGGTRFDEQFFGPGTRLTVL.

CDR3 sequence: CASRSWTINTGELFF. The chain links TRBV5-6 to TRBJ2-2. Looked up from germline, CDR1 is SGHDT and CDR2 is YYEEEE. The CDR3 runs 15 residues.